This T cell receptor (beta chain) was found in a study of shared clonotypes between healthy human individuals. About this clone: Its target is not known.

The CDR3 is 14 residues long. The germline gives CDR1 SNHLY, CDR2 FYNNEI. Source study methods: ImmunoSEQ sequences covered only the junction and lacked quality scores; filtering therefore differed. Using immunoSEQ multiplex PCR, the repertoire was profiled, and TCRdb retains in-frame clones only, with some absent. D and trimming come from the DNA, and the V and J calls and clone size come from that table. The sample holds hundreds of thousands of clones, about 96% seen once. General study findings and limits: What rarefaction showed was incomplete sorted-subset sequencing despite large depth.

V usage is TRBV2 and J usage is TRBJ2-5, with 16 nucleotides matching TRBD2. The DNA end is a closer match to TRBJ2-7, so the J assignment may be wrong. Sequencing was done on a sample of naive CD4+ T cells sorted from blood. Subset noted: CD45RA+ positively selected. The sequence came from a woman aged 25 to 39 in good health. The CDR3 DNA reads TGTGCCAGCAGGGGACTAGCGGGAGGGCTCGAGCAGTACTTC. Protein product: CASRGLAGGLEQYF.